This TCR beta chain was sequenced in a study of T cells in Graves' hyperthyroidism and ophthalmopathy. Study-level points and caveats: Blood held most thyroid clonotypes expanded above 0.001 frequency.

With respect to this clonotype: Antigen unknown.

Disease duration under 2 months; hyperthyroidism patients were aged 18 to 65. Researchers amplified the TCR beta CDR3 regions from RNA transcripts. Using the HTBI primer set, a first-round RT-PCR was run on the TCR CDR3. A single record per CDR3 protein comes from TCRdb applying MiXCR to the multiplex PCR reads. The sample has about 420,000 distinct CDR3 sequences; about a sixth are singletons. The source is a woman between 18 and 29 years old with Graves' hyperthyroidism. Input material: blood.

DNA of the CDR3: TGTGCCAGCAGCCCCGAATTGGGGCCCAATGAGCAGTTCTTC. The encoded protein is CASSPELGPNEQFF. The J gene is TRBJ2-1, the V gene TRBV13; possible D gene TRBD1, 5 bases. Per the germline V gene, CDR1 is PRHDT and CDR2 is FYEKMQ (reference sequence). CDR3 size: 14 residues. V was clipped by 5 bases and J by 6 bases, with 14 bases between them.